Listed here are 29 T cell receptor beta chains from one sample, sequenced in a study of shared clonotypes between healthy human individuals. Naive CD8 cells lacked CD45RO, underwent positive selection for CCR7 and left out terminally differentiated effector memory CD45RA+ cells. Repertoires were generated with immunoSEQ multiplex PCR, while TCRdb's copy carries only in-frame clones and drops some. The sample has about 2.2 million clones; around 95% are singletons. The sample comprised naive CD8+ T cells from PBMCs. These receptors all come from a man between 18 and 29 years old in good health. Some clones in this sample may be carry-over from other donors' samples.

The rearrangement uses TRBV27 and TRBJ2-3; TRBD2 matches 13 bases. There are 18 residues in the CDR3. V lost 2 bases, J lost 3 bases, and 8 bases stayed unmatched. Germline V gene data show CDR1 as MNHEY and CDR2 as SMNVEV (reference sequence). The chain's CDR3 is CASSLTPILAGGTDTQYF. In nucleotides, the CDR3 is TGTGCCAGCAGTTTAACCCCCATACTAGCGGGAGGGACAGATACGCAGTATTTT.

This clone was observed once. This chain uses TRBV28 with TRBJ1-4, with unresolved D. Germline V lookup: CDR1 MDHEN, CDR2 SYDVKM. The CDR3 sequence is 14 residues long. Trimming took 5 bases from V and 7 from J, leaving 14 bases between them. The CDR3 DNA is TGTGCCAGCAGTCCTCGGGGTAGTGGTGAAAAACTGTTTTTT. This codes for CASSPRGSGEKLFF.

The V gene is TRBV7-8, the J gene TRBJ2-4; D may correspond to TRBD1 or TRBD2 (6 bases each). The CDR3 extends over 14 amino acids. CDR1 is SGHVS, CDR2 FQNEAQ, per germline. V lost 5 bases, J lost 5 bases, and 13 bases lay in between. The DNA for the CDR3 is TGTGCCAGCAGCCCGCAAAGGGGGGAAAACATTCAGTACTTC. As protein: CASSPQRGENIQYF.

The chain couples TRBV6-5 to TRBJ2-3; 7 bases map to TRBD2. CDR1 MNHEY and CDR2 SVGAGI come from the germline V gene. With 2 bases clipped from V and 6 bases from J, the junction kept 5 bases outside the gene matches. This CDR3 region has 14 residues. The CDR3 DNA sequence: TGTGCCAGCAGTTACGGGGGGGAGGCGGATACGCAGTATTTT. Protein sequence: CASSYGGEADTQYF.

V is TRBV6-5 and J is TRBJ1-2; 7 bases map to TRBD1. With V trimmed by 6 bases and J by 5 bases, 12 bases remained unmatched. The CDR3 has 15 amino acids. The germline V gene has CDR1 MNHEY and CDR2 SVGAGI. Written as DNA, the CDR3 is TGTGCCAGCAGCGAAACCGGGACAGCCCCATATGGCTACACCTTC. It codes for CASSETGTAPYGYTF.

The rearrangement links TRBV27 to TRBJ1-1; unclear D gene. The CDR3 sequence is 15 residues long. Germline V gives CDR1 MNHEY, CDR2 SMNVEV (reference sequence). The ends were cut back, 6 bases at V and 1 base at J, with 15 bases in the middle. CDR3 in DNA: TGTGCCAGCAGCATCTCCCGGGGAGGGAACACTGAAGCTTTCTTT. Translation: CASSISRGGNTEAFF.

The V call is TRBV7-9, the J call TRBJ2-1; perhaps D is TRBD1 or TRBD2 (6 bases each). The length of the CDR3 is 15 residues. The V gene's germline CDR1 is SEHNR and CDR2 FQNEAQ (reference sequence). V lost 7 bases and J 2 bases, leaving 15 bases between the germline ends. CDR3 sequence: CASIQGGTPYNEQFF. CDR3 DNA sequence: TGTGCCAGCATCCAAGGGGGGACCCCCTACAATGAGCAGTTCTTC.

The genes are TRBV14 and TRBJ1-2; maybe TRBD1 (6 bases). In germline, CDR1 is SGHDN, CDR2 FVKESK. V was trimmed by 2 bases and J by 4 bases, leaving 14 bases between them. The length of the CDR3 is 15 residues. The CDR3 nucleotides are TGTGCCAGCAGCCAATTTTCAGGGGCAGGCTATGGCTACACCTTC. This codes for CASSQFSGAGYGYTF. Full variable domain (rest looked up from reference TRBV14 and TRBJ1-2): EAGVTQFPSHSVIEKGQTVTLRCDPISGHDNLYWYRRVMGKEIKFLLHFVKESKQDESGMPNNRFLAERTGGTYSTLKVQPAELEDSGVYFCASSQFSGAGYGYTFGSGTRLTVV.

This CDR3 reads CASSPGTGRADTQYF. CDR3 sequence (DNA): TGTGCCAGCAGCCCAGGGACAGGGAGGGCAGATACGCAGTATTTT. The chain joins TRBV13 to TRBJ2-3, with 9 positions matching TRBD1. V lost 5 bases to trimming and J lost 4 bases; unmatched junction nucleotides: 7. The germline gives CDR1 PRHDT, CDR2 FYEKMQ (reference sequence). CDR3 length: 15 amino acids. Supplemented by reference TRBV13 and TRBJ2-3, the full variable domain reads AAGVIQSPRHLIKEKRETATLKCYPIPRHDTVYWYQQGPGQDPQFLISFYEKMQSDKGSIPDRFSAQQFSDYHSELNMSSLELGDSALYFCASSPGTGRADTQYFGPGTRLTVL.

CDR3 region: CASSPPGGGAWGEQYF. For the CDR3, the DNA is TGTGCCAGCAGCCCCCCGGGGGGCGGGGCATGGGGTGAGCAGTACTTC. This chain connects TRBV7-6 to TRBJ2-7, with D perhaps TRBD2 (7 bases). Germline CDR1 is SGHVS and CDR2 is FNYEAQ. The V end was cut by 5 bases, the J end by 7 bases, with 24 bases between. This CDR3 is built from 16 residues.

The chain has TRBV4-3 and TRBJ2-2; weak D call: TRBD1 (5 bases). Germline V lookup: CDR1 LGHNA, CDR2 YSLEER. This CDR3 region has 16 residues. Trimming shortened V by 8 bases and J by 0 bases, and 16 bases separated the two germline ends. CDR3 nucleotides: TGCGCCAGCTCAGCCGAAGGGGCCGCGAACACCGGGGAGCTGTTTTTT. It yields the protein CASSAEGAANTGELFF.

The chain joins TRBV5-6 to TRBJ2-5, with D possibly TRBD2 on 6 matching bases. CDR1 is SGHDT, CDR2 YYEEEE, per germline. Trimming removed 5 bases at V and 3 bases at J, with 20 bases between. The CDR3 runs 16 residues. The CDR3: CASRWGSGGLEETQYF. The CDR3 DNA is TGTGCCAGCAGATGGGGGTCCGGGGGTTTAGAAGAGACCCAGTACTTC.

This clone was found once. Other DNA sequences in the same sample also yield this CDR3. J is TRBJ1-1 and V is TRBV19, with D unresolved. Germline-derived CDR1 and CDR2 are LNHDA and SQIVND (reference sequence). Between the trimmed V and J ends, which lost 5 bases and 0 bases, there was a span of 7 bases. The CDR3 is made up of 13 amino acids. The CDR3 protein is CASSPTVNTEAFF. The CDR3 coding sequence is TGTGCCAGTAGTCCGACGGTGAACACTGAAGCTTTCTTT.

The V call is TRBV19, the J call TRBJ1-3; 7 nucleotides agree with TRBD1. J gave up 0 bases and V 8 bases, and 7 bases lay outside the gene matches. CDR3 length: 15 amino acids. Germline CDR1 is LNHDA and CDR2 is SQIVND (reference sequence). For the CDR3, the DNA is TGTGCCAGTTCTGACAGGGAACACTCTGGAAACACCATATATTTT. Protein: CASSDREHSGNTIYF.

The CDR3 bases are TGTGCCAGCAGCCCCGGCGTTGGTGGCGAGACCCAGTACTTC. Translated: CASSPGVGGETQYF. The V gene is TRBV7-3, the J gene TRBJ2-5; no definite D call. Germline CDR1 is SGHTA and CDR2 is FQGTGA. V was cut by 5 bases and J by 5 bases, with 15 bases left in between. The CDR3 consists of 14 residues.

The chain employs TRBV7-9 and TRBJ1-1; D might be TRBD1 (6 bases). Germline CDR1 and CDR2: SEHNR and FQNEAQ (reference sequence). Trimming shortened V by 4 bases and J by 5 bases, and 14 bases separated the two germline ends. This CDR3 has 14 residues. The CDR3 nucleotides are TGTGCCAGCAGCTCCACAGGGTCCCAAACTGAAGCTTTCTTT. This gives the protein CASSSTGSQTEAFF.

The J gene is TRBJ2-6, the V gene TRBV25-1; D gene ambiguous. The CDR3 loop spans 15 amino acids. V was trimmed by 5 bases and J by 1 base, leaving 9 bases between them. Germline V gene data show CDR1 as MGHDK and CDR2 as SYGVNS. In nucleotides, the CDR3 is TGTGCCAGCAGTCCATCACTATCTGGGGCCAACGTCCTGACTTTC. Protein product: CASSPSLSGANVLTF.

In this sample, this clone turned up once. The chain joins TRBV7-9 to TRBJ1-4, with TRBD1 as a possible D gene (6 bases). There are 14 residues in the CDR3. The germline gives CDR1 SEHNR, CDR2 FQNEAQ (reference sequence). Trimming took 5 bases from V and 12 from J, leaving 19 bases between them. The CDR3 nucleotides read TGTGCCAGCAGCCCCCCGGGACTTAGGGGGGAACTGTTTTTT. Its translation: CASSPPGLRGELFF.

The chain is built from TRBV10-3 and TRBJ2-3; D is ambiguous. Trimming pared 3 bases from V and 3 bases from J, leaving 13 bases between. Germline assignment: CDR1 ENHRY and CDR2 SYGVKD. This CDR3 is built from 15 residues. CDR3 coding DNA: TGTGCCATCAGTGATATCGGGTTTAGTACAGATACGCAGTATTTT. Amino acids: CAISDIGFSTDTQYF.

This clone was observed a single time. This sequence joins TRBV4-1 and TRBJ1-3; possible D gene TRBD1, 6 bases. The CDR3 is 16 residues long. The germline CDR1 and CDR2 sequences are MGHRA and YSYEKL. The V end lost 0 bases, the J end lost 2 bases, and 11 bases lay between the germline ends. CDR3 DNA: TGCGCCAGCAGCCAAGAGGGCGGGGGCACTGGAAACACCATATATTTT. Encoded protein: CASSQEGGGTGNTIYF.

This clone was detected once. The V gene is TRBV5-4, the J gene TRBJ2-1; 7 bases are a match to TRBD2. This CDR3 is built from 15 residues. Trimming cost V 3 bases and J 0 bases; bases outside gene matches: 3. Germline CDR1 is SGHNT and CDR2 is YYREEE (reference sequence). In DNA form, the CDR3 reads TGTGCCAGCAGCTCGGGAGGCGACTCCTACAATGAGCAGTTCTTC. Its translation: CASSSGGDSYNEQFF.

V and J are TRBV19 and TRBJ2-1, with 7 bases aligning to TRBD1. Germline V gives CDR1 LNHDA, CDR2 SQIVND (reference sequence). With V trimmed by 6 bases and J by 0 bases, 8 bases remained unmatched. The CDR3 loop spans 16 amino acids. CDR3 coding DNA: TGTGCCAGTAGCCTGATGACAGGGAGCTCCTACAATGAGCAGTTCTTC. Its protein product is CASSLMTGSSYNEQFF.

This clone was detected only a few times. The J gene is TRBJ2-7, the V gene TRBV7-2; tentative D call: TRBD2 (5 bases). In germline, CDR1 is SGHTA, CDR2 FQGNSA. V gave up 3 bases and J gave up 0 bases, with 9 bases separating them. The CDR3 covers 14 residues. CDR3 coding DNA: TGTGCCAGCAGCTTCACGGGAAGCTCCTACGAGCAGTACTTC. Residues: CASSFTGSSYEQYF.

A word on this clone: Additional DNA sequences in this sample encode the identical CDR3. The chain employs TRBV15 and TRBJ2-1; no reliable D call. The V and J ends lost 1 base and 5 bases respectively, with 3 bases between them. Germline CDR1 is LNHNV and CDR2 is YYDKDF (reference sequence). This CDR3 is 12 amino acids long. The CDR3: CATSRVDNEQFF. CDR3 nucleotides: TGTGCCACCAGCAGAGTTGACAATGAGCAGTTCTTC.

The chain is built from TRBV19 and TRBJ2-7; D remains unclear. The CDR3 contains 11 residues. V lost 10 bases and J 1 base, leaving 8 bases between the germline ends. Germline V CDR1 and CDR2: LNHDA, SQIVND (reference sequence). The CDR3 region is CATFNSYEQYF. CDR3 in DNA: TGTGCCACCTTCAATTCCTACGAGCAGTACTTC.

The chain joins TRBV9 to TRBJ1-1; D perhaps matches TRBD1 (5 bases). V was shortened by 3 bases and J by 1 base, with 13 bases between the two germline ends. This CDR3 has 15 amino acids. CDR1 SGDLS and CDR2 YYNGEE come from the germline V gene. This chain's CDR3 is CASSAEQAANTEAFF. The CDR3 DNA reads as TGTGCCAGCAGCGCGGAACAGGCCGCGAACACTGAAGCTTTCTTT.

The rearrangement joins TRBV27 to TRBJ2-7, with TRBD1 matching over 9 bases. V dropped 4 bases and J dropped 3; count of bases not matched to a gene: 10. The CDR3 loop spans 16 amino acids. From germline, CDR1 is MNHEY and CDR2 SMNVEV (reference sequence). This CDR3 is CASSSTPPGQGYEQYF. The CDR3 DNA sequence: TGTGCCAGCAGTTCGACGCCCCCGGGACAGGGCTACGAGCAGTACTTC.

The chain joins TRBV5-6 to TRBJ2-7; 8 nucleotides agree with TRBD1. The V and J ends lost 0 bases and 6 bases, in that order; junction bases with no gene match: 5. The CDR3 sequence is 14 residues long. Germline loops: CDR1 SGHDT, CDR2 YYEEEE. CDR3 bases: TGTGCCAGCAGCTTGGTCCCAGGGGGCCGCGAGCAGTACTTC. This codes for CASSLVPGGREQYF. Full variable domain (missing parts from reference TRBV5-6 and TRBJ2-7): DAGVTQSPTHLIKTRGQQVTLRCSPKSGHDTVSWYQQALGQGPQFIFQYYEEEERQRGNFPDRFSGHQFPNYSSELNVNALLLGDSALYLCASSLVPGGREQYFGPGTRLTVT.

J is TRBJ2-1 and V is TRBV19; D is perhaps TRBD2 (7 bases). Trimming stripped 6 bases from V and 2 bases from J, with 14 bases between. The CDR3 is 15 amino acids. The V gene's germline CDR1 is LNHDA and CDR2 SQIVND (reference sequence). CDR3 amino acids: CASRPFGGPYNEQFF. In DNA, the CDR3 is TGTGCCAGTAGACCTTTCGGGGGGCCCTACAATGAGCAGTTCTTC. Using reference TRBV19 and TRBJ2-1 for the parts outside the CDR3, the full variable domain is DGGITQSPKYLFRKEGQNVTLSCEQNLNHDAMYWYRQDPGQGLRLIYYSQIVNDFQKGDIAEGYSVSREKKESFPLTVTSAQKNPTAFYLCASRPFGGPYNEQFFGPGTRLTVL.